A single sample gave rise to the 28 T cell receptor beta chains below, sequenced in a study of T cells in Graves' hyperthyroidism and ophthalmopathy. There were TCR beta CDR3 regions amplified from RNA transcripts. An initial round of RT-PCR targeting the TCR CDR3 relied on the HTBI primer set. TCRdb passed the multiplex PCR reads through MiXCR, listing each CDR3 protein once. The sample has around 700,000 distinct CDR3 sequences, about 19% seen once. The sequencing sample was made of blood. These receptors all stem from a woman between 50 and 59 years old with Graves' hyperthyroidism that later progressed to Graves' ophthalmopathy.

The CDR3 sequence: CASSPGDRGIAEAFF. CDR3 DNA: TGTGCCAGCAGCCCAGGGGACAGGGGTATCGCTGAAGCTTTCTTT. This chain links TRBV7-9 with TRBJ1-1; 10 bases align to TRBD1. The CDR3 is 15 residues long. V shed 5 bases and J 6 bases; nucleotides not matched to a gene: 9. Germline V lookup: CDR1 SEHNR, CDR2 FQNEAQ (reference sequence).

Turning to this clonotype: This sequence may be a read error, since a much larger clone differs from it by one base. This chain uses TRBV12-3 or TRBV12-4 with TRBJ1-2; D gene ambiguous. This CDR3 has 12 residues. V was shortened by 5 bases and J by 3 bases, with 7 bases between the two germline ends. This CDR3 is CASSKGYYGYTF. The CDR3, as DNA: TGTGCCAGCAGTAAAGGGTACTATGGCTACACCTTC.

This clonotype was detected only a few times. This rearrangement joins TRBV29-1 to TRBJ2-5; 7 bases fit TRBD2. CDR3 length: 13 amino acids. Unmatched junction bases numbered 10, after V lost 7 bases and J lost 5 bases. Germline CDR1 reads SQVTM; CDR2 reads ANQGSEA. CDR3 protein: CSAREGLEETQYF. As DNA, the CDR3 is TGCAGCGCCAGGGAGGGGTTGGAGGAGACCCAGTACTTC. Complete variable domain (other parts from reference TRBV29-1 and TRBJ2-5): SAVISQKPSRDICQRGTSLTIQCQVDSQVTMMFWYRQQPGQSLTLIATANQGSEATYESGFVIDKFPISRPNLTFSTLTVSNMSPEDSSIYLCSAREGLEETQYFGPGTRLLVL.

This clonotype has ten or more counts. The gene calls are TRBV18 and TRBJ2-5, with D possibly matching TRBD2 (5 bases). The V and J ends lost 7 bases and 5 bases respectively, with 11 bases between them. The CDR3 runs 12 residues. CDR1 is KGHSH, CDR2 LQKENI, per germline. This chain's CDR3 is CASFGVEETQYF. The CDR3 bases are TGTGCCAGCTTCGGGGTTGAGGAGACCCAGTACTTC.

In this sample, this clonotype turned up a few times. The chain recombines TRBV20-1 with TRBJ1-1; D unclear. CDR3 size: 14 residues. V was cut by 4 bases and J by 1 base, with 13 bases left in between. Germline V CDR1 and CDR2: DFQATT, SNEGSKA (reference sequence). The CDR3 DNA is TGCAGTGCTAAGGCCATACGACCGAACACTGAAGCTTTCTTT. It specifies CSAKAIRPNTEAFF.

This clonotype has just a few counts. The chain links TRBV7-9 to TRBJ2-1; 10 bases are a match to TRBD2. CDR1 is SEHNR and CDR2 is FQNEAQ in the germline V gene (reference sequence). Losses at the gene ends were 5 bases for V and 9 bases for J; bases not matched to a gene: 10. The CDR3 extends over 15 amino acids. The CDR3 sequence is CASSHLSGGGSEQFF. In DNA form, the CDR3 reads TGTGCCAGCAGCCACCTGAGCGGGGGGGGGAGTGAGCAGTTCTTC. Full variable domain (rest looked up from reference TRBV7-9 and TRBJ2-1): DTGVSQNPRHKITKRGQNVTFRCDPISEHNRLYWYRQTLGQGPEFLTYFQNEAQLEKSRLLSDRFSAERPKGSFSTLEIQRTEQGDSAMYLCASSHLSGGGSEQFFGPGTRLTVL.

The sample holds many counts of this clonotype. The CDR3 DNA reads TGCAGCGTTGTCTTCGGGACTGAAGCTTTCTTT. Translated, it gives CSVVFGTEAFF. This chain links TRBV29-1 with TRBJ1-1; D unresolved. This CDR3 has 11 amino acids. Germline CDR1 reads SQVTM; CDR2 reads ANQGSEA. Trimming took off 4 bases at V and 5 bases at J, with 8 bases between the two ends.

This clonotype was recorded many times. The CDR3 is CASSVDRPALNYGYTF. CDR3 sequence (DNA): TGTGCCAGCAGCGTCGACAGGCCGGCCTTAAACTATGGCTACACCTTC. This chain uses TRBV7-9 with TRBJ1-2, with D perhaps TRBD1 (6 bases). Germline V lookup: CDR1 SEHNR, CDR2 FQNEAQ (reference sequence). The CDR3 sequence is 16 residues long. V shed 5 bases and J shed 2 bases, with 18 bases lying between them. The variable domain in full, completed from reference TRBV7-9 and TRBJ1-2, reads DTGVSQNPRHKITKRGQNVTFRCDPISEHNRLYWYRQTLGQGPEFLTYFQNEAQLEKSRLLSDRFSAERPKGSFSTLEIQRTEQGDSAMYLCASSVDRPALNYGYTFGSGTRLTVV.

CDR3 region: CSASPRLAGGVYF. Here the CDR3 DNA reads TGCAGTGCTAGTCCCCGACTAGCGGGGGGAGTATACTTC. The gene calls are TRBV20-1 and TRBJ2-5; 13 positions match TRBD2. The CDR3 has 13 amino acids. Trimming at V came to 3 bases and at J to 14 bases, leaving 9 bases not matched to a gene. Germline lookup yields CDR1 DFQATT and CDR2 SNEGSKA (reference sequence).

This clonotype was observed many times. The V gene is TRBV7-9, the J gene TRBJ1-2; D is undetermined. The ends were cut back, 4 bases at V and 0 bases at J, with 9 bases in the middle. The CDR3 loop spans 14 amino acids. Germline V lookup: CDR1 SEHNR, CDR2 FQNEAQ (reference sequence). This CDR3 is CASSWVGANYGYTF. The DNA for the CDR3 is TGTGCCAGCAGCTGGGTCGGAGCTAACTATGGCTACACCTTC.

This chain connects TRBV7-9 to TRBJ1-2; 7 positions agree with TRBD1. Per germline, CDR1 SEHNR and CDR2 FQNEAQ (reference sequence). The V segment lost 5 bases and the J segment 4 bases; nucleotides outside the gene matches: 7. This CDR3 has 14 residues. This chain's CDR3 is CASSRTGTVYGYTF. CDR3 coding DNA: TGTGCCAGCAGCCGAACCGGGACAGTCTATGGCTACACCTTC.

The chain has TRBV4-1 and TRBJ1-1; no definite D call. Germline V lookup: CDR1 MGHRA, CDR2 YSYEKL. Trimming left V 4 bases short and J 1 base short, with 13 bases between. This CDR3 region has 15 residues. The CDR3, as DNA: TGCGCCAGCAGCCTTCTAGACACACCGAACACTGAAGCTTTCTTT. Its translation: CASSLLDTPNTEAFF.

The chain links TRBV11-2 to TRBJ2-6; 12 bases are shared with TRBD1. There are 20 residues in the CDR3. The V segment lost 1 base and the J segment 0 bases; nucleotides outside the gene matches: 7. Germline V lookup: CDR1 SGHAT, CDR2 FQNNGV. The CDR3 sequence: CASSLAAGQGAFSGANVLTF. The CDR3 DNA reads TGTGCCAGCAGCTTAGCGGCGGGACAGGGGGCTTTCTCTGGGGCCAACGTCCTGACTTTC.

This clonotype occurred many times. The chain recombines TRBV6-2 or TRBV6-3 with TRBJ2-5, with D possibly TRBD2 on 6 matching bases. Trimming removed 2 bases at V and 5 bases at J, with 12 bases between. The germline CDR1 and CDR2 sequences are MNHEY and SVGEGT. The CDR3 has 14 residues. CDR3 in amino acids: CASSYGPGGETQYF. For the CDR3, the DNA is TGTGCCAGCAGTTACGGTCCAGGAGGGGAGACCCAGTACTTC.

The chain has TRBV4-1 and TRBJ2-7, with 8 bases lining up with TRBD1. The CDR3 consists of 15 residues. V lost 0 bases and J lost 5; bases outside the gene matches: 6. Germline V gene data show CDR1 as MGHRA and CDR2 as YSYEKL. CDR3 coding DNA: TGCGCCAGCAGCCAAGACGAGACAGGGGAGGACGAGCAGTACTTC. Amino acids: CASSQDETGEDEQYF.

This clonotype was seen only a few times. This chain connects TRBV20-1 to TRBJ1-2; D is perhaps TRBD1 (5 bases). The CDR3 extends over 13 amino acids. V was pared by 4 bases and J by 2 bases, with 11 bases between. CDR1 DFQATT and CDR2 SNEGSKA come from the germline V gene (reference sequence). The DNA of the CDR3 is TGCAGTGCTAACACGGGACCAAACTATGGCTACACCTTC. Amino acid sequence: CSANTGPNYGYTF.

This clonotype was counted many times. The chain links TRBV3-1 to TRBJ1-1; 11 bases are shared with TRBD1. Germline V gene lookup returns CDR1 LGHDT and CDR2 YNNKEL (reference sequence). The CDR3 runs to 15 residues. With 4 bases clipped from V and 2 bases from J, the junction kept 3 bases outside the gene matches. The CDR3 DNA reads as TGTGCCAGCAGCCGGGGGACAGGGGGAAACACTGAAGCTTTCTTT. Translating it yields CASSRGTGGNTEAFF. Complete variable domain (other parts from reference TRBV3-1 and TRBJ1-1): DTAVSQTPKYLVTQMGNDKSIKCEQNLGHDTMYWYKQDSKKFLKIMFSYNNKELIINETVPNRFSPKSPDKAHLNLHINSLELGDSAVYFCASSRGTGGNTEAFFGQGTRLTVV.

This chain uses TRBV7-8 with TRBJ1-4; a possible D gene is TRBD1 (6 bases). The germline V gene has CDR1 SGHVS and CDR2 FQNEAQ. The CDR3 sequence is 15 residues long. V was cut by 6 bases and J by 3 bases, with 14 bases left in between. CDR3 bases: TGTGCCAGCAGGCTTCAGGGGTTGGCTAATGAAAAACTGTTTTTT. Its translation: CASRLQGLANEKLFF.

This clonotype has a single count. The V gene is TRBV19, the J gene TRBJ1-3, with 8 nucleotides matching TRBD1. V dropped 9 bases and J dropped 0; count of bases not matched to a gene: 4. Germline V gives CDR1 LNHDA, CDR2 SQIVND (reference sequence). The CDR3 spans 14 residues. The CDR3: CASRTGPSGNTIYF. CDR3 coding DNA: TGTGCCAGCCGGACAGGGCCCTCTGGAAACACCATATATTTT.

This clonotype was seen repeatedly, ten times or more. The V call is TRBV27, the J call TRBJ2-3; TRBD2 matches at 8 bases. The V gene's germline CDR1 is MNHEY and CDR2 SMNVEV (reference sequence). The CDR3 loop spans 14 amino acids. J gave up 2 bases and V 8 bases, and 6 bases lay outside the gene matches. In DNA, the CDR3 is TGTGCCAGCCGCTTAGCGGGGACCACAGATACGCAGTATTTT. As protein: CASRLAGTTDTQYF.

Ten or more counts support this clonotype. This chain uses TRBV7-2 with TRBJ2-7; 7 nucleotides agree with TRBD2. Germline CDR1 reads SGHTA; CDR2 reads FQGNSA. J lost 0 bases, V lost 0 bases, and 11 bases had no gene match. The CDR3 extends over 18 amino acids. The CDR3 sequence: CASSLARFASGLSYEQYF. Written as DNA, the CDR3 is TGTGCCAGCAGCTTAGCGCGATTCGCTAGCGGACTCTCCTACGAGCAGTACTTC.

In its sample, this clonotype was seen a few times. V and J are TRBV12-3 or TRBV12-4 and TRBJ1-5; D not certain. V shed 4 bases and J shed 2 bases, with 12 bases lying between them. There are 15 residues in the CDR3. The CDR3 spells CASSSAIGGNQPQHF. CDR3 DNA sequence: TGTGCCAGCAGTTCCGCAATCGGGGGCAATCAGCCCCAGCATTTT.

This clonotype was picked up a small number of times. The V gene is TRBV6-1, the J gene TRBJ1-1, with 9 bases aligning to TRBD1. This CDR3 has 12 amino acids. CDR1 is MNHNS and CDR2 is SASEGT in the germline V gene. V gave up 6 bases and J gave up 8 bases; unmatched junction bases: 4. CDR3 protein: CASSSGQGEAFF. CDR3 in DNA: TGTGCCAGCAGCTCTGGACAGGGGGAAGCTTTCTTT.

In its sample, this clonotype was seen a few times. The rearrangement uses TRBV19 and TRBJ1-1; D is unclear. This CDR3 contains 13 residues. The germline CDR1 and CDR2 sequences are LNHDA and SQIVND (reference sequence). Trimming took off 5 bases at V and 1 base at J, with 8 bases between the two ends. The CDR3 coding sequence is TGTGCCAGTAGTCGGCAGAGGAACACTGAAGCTTTCTTT. Amino acid sequence: CASSRQRNTEAFF. Supplemented by reference TRBV19 and TRBJ1-1, the full variable domain reads DGGITQSPKYLFRKEGQNVTLSCEQNLNHDAMYWYRQDPGQGLRLIYYSQIVNDFQKGDIAEGYSVSREKKESFPLTVTSAQKNPTAFYLCASSRQRNTEAFFGQGTRLTVV.

This chain joins TRBV7-9 and TRBJ2-7; 10 nucleotides match TRBD2. V was clipped by 5 bases and J by 7 bases; unmatched bases: 11. Germline V CDR1 and CDR2: SEHNR, FQNEAQ (reference sequence). The CDR3 is made up of 15 amino acids. CDR3 in DNA: TGTGCCAGCAGCAAGACTAGCGGGTCGTGGGATGAGCAGTACTTC. As protein: CASSKTSGSWDEQYF.

This clonotype occurred many times. The rearrangement links TRBV3-1 to TRBJ1-5, with TRBD1 matching over 7 bases. CDR3 length: 14 residues. The germline V gene encodes CDR1 LGHDT and CDR2 YNNKEL (reference sequence). The ends lost 3 bases at V and 7 bases at J; junction bases unmatched: 6. This CDR3 reads CASSHRGGRQPQHF. The CDR3 nucleotides are TGTGCCAGCAGCCACAGGGGGGGTCGACAGCCCCAGCATTTT. Together with reference TRBV3-1 and TRBJ1-5, the CDR3 gives the full variable domain: DTAVSQTPKYLVTQMGNDKSIKCEQNLGHDTMYWYKQDSKKFLKIMFSYNNKELIINETVPNRFSPKSPDKAHLNLHINSLELGDSAVYFCASSHRGGRQPQHFGDGTRLSIL.

Concerning this clonotype: A much larger clone lies a single base off, so this may be a read error. V and J are TRBV2 and TRBJ1-1; D unresolved. CDR1 is SNHLY, CDR2 FYNNEI, per germline. CDR3 length: 12 amino acids. CDR3 nucleotide sequence: TGTGTCAGCAGTGAACTGCAAACTGAAGCTTTCTTT. This sequence encodes CVSSELQTEAFF.

In DNA, the CDR3 is TGCAGTGCTAGAGATCACGGGGGCAAGGACCAGCCCCAGCATTTT. Protein: CSARDHGGKDQPQHF. This chain connects TRBV20-1 to TRBJ1-5; D might be TRBD1 (6 bases). The germline gives CDR1 DFQATT, CDR2 SNEGSKA (reference sequence). The CDR3 is made up of 15 amino acids. V was trimmed by 0 bases and J by 7 bases, leaving 16 bases between them.